The 24 T cell receptor beta chains given below trace back to one sample, sequenced in a study of blood T cell repertoires in COVID-19. The assay was immunoSEQ multiplex PCR, and TCRdb's table has in-frame clones only and misses some. The sample holds approximately 250,000 clones, around 93% seen once. The source material was PBMCs or T cells enriched from blood (not recorded which). The receptors shown here come from a man aged 35-49 years who had been exposed to COVID-19.

The V call is TRBV6-5, the J call TRBJ1-1, with TRBD1 as a possible D gene (6 bases). The ends were cut back, 8 bases at V and 3 bases at J, with 16 bases in the middle. This CDR3 contains 14 residues. Germline V gene sequence: CDR1 MNHEY, CDR2 SVGAGI. The CDR3: CASELAGADTEAFF. DNA for the CDR3: TGTGCCAGCGAGTTGGCAGGGGCGGACACTGAAGCTTTCTTT.

The chain carries TRBV28 and TRBJ1-2; 8 positions agree with TRBD1. Trimming removed 2 bases from V and 4 bases from J; junction bases left unmatched: 3. The CDR3 is made up of 14 amino acids. Per the germline V gene, CDR1 is MDHEN and CDR2 is SYDVKM. The CDR3 region has the DNA TGTGCCAGCAGTTTAAGGGACAGGATCTATGGCTACACCTTC. It encodes CASSLRDRIYGYTF.

The chain recombines TRBV7-2 with TRBJ2-5; perhaps TRBD1 as D (5 bases). Germline values: CDR1 SGHTA, CDR2 FQGNSA. The ends were cut back, 3 bases at V and 5 bases at J, with 13 bases in the middle. The CDR3 contains 14 residues. CDR3 sequence: CASSFRQRSETQYF. The CDR3 DNA is TGTGCCAGCAGCTTTAGACAGAGGTCGGAGACCCAGTACTTC.

This clone was detected only once. This rearrangement joins TRBV20-1 to TRBJ2-1, with D maybe TRBD2 (5 bases). CDR3 length: 11 amino acids. CDR1 and CDR2 (germline): DFQATT, SNEGSKA (reference sequence). V shed 7 bases and J shed 10 bases, with 14 bases lying between them. The CDR3 DNA sequence: TGCAGTGTCCAATCTAGCAGCGAGCAGTTCTTC. It specifies CSVQSSSEQFF.

The V gene is TRBV9, the J gene TRBJ1-3; D is unclear. The germline V and J ends were trimmed by 1 base and 0 bases, with 5 bases remaining between them. Germline V CDR1 and CDR2: SGDLS, YYNGEE. CDR3 size: 14 residues. Here the CDR3 DNA reads TGTGCCAGCAGCGTAACAACCTCTGGAAACACCATATATTTT. Protein: CASSVTTSGNTIYF.

This chain connects TRBV4-3 to TRBJ2-3; 13 nucleotides line up with TRBD2. V dropped 4 bases and J dropped 3; count of bases not matched to a gene: 10. Per germline, CDR1 LGHNA and CDR2 YSLEER. This CDR3 contains 18 residues. The CDR3 DNA reads TGCGCCAGCAGCCTCCGGACTAGCGGGAGTCTGGGTACAGATACGCAGTATTTT. Residues: CASSLRTSGSLGTDTQYF.

This clone was counted only a few times. V and J are TRBV11-2 and TRBJ2-7, with 9 bases fitting TRBD2. V shed 0 bases and J 0 bases; nucleotides not matched to a gene: 6. Germline V gives CDR1 SGHAT, CDR2 FQNNGV. CDR3 length: 17 residues. The CDR3 loop is CASSLDPGTSFSYEQYF. The CDR3 DNA is TGTGCCAGCAGCTTAGACCCCGGGACTAGCTTCTCCTACGAGCAGTACTTC.

V and J are TRBV5-1 and TRBJ2-3; D is undetermined. CDR3 length equals 14 residues. The V end was cut by 4 bases, the J end by 6 bases, with 15 bases between. The V gene's germline CDR1 is SGHRS and CDR2 YFSETQ. Here the CDR3 DNA reads TGCGCCAGCAGCCTGGTCGTAGCTAGTGATACGCAGTATTTT. Translated: CASSLVVASDTQYF.

The chain uses TRBV3-1 (or the pseudogene TRBV3-2) and TRBJ2-7, with TRBD2 matching over 9 bases. The junction had 9 bases not matched to a gene; V was cut back by 1 base and J by 2 bases. The CDR3 covers 17 residues. The V gene's germline CDR1 is LGHDT and CDR2 YNNKEL (reference sequence). For the CDR3, the DNA is TGTGCCAGCAGCCAAGCAGCGGGGGGCGGGAGCCCCTACGAGCAGTACTTC. Residues: CASSQAAGGGSPYEQYF.

The V and J genes are TRBV6-2 or TRBV6-3 and TRBJ2-7; no clear D gene. The CDR3 has 12 residues. The V end was cut by 6 bases, the J end by 4 bases, with 10 bases between. Germline-derived CDR1 and CDR2 are MNHEY and SVGEGT. DNA of the CDR3: TGTGCCAGCAGCCCGGCGCGGTACGAGCAGTACTTC. Residues: CASSPARYEQYF.

This chain connects TRBV7-2 to TRBJ2-1, with 12 bases fitting TRBD2. The CDR3 loop spans 17 amino acids. With V trimmed by 5 bases and J by 9 bases, 14 bases remained unmatched. Germline loops: CDR1 SGHTA, CDR2 FQGNSA. CDR3 coding DNA: TGTGCCAGCAGCGACGACGAACTAGCGGGAGGTCGGGGTGAGCAGTTCTTC. Translating gives CASSDDELAGGRGEQFF.

The V call is TRBV18, the J call TRBJ2-3; 7 bases fit TRBD1. The J segment lost 1 base and the V segment lost 3 bases, leaving 10 bases of the junction unmatched. The CDR3 is 17 amino acids. Germline V gene data show CDR1 as KGHSH and CDR2 as LQKENI. CDR3 region: CASSPRDSLRGTDTQYF. The CDR3 DNA reads as TGTGCCAGCTCACCCCGGGACAGCCTGAGGGGCACAGATACGCAGTATTTT.

The chain joins TRBV10-3 to TRBJ2-1; a possible D gene is TRBD2 (6 bases). Germline V gives CDR1 ENHRY, CDR2 SYGVKD. V shed 8 bases and J shed 7 bases, with 15 bases lying between them. CDR3 length: 13 amino acids. CDR3 DNA: TGTGCCATCGGGTTGGTAGCGGATAATGAGCAGTTCTTC. Protein sequence: CAIGLVADNEQFF.

This chain links TRBV29-1 with TRBJ2-7; 7 bases agree with TRBD1. The ends lost 4 bases at V and 2 bases at J; junction bases unmatched: 8. The CDR3 runs 14 residues. CDR1 is SQVTM, CDR2 ANQGSEA, per germline. The CDR3 here is CSVGRGMPTYEQYF. The CDR3 DNA reads TGCAGCGTTGGCAGGGGGATGCCAACCTACGAGCAGTACTTC.

This chain connects TRBV15 to TRBJ1-5; D perhaps matches TRBD1 (5 bases). V dropped 5 bases and J dropped 5 bases, with 10 bases sitting between them. The germline V gene has CDR1 LNHNV and CDR2 YYDKDF (reference sequence). The CDR3 runs to 13 residues. The DNA of the CDR3 is TGTGCCACCAGCGATTGGGGGGATCAGCCCCAGCATTTT. Protein: CATSDWGDQPQHF.

The gene calls are TRBV5-1 and TRBJ2-6; D uncertain. Germline V gene data show CDR1 as SGHRS and CDR2 as YFSETQ. The CDR3 has 16 residues. Trimming took 5 bases from V and 0 from J, leaving 12 bases between them. The CDR3 DNA sequence: TGCGCCAGCAGAATGGCGGCCATCTCTGGGGCCAACGTCCTGACTTTC. Residues: CASRMAAISGANVLTF.

The V call is TRBV2, the J call TRBJ2-5, with a tentative D call TRBD1 (5 bases). The V end was cut by 10 bases, the J end by 5 bases, with 11 bases between. This CDR3 spans 11 amino acids. Germline CDR1 and CDR2: SNHLY and FYNNEI. The CDR3 sequence: CATPSGETQYF. The CDR3 nucleotides read TGTGCCACTCCTTCAGGGGAGACCCAGTACTTC.

This rearrangement joins TRBV7-9 to TRBJ2-2, with TRBD1 matching 8 bases. CDR1 is SEHNR, CDR2 FQNEAQ, per germline (reference sequence). The CDR3 is 15 residues long. V shed 7 bases and J 4 bases; nucleotides not matched to a gene: 8. The CDR3 sequence: CASMKDRVGTGELFF. The CDR3 DNA reads as TGTGCCAGCATGAAGGACAGGGTCGGCACCGGGGAGCTGTTTTTT.

The rearrangement uses TRBV5-6 and TRBJ1-5, with 7 bases aligning to TRBD1. The CDR3 sequence is 14 residues long. Germline CDR1 reads SGHDT; CDR2 reads YYEEEE. V trimming: 4 bases; J trimming: 2 bases; junction bases outside the gene matches: 3. For the CDR3, the DNA is TGTGCCAGCAGCCTAGGGGGCGGCAATCAGCCCCAGCATTTT. Its translation: CASSLGGGNQPQHF.

The chain joins TRBV4-3 to TRBJ1-1; the match to TRBD1 covers 9 bases. Unmatched junction bases numbered 4, after V lost 0 bases and J lost 5 bases. This CDR3 comprises 15 residues. Germline V gene sequence: CDR1 LGHNA, CDR2 YSLEER. CDR3 amino acids: CASSQEPGQGTEAFF. The CDR3 bases are TGCGCCAGCAGCCAAGAGCCGGGACAGGGAACTGAAGCTTTCTTT.

The chain employs TRBV13 and TRBJ2-1, with a tentative D call TRBD1 (6 bases). Trimming took 2 bases from V and 8 from J, leaving 16 bases between them. Germline V gene sequence: CDR1 PRHDT, CDR2 FYEKMQ (reference sequence). The CDR3 covers 15 residues. CDR3 sequence: CASSLSRGGWDEQFF. The CDR3 DNA reads TGTGCCAGCAGCTTATCCAGGGGCGGGTGGGATGAGCAGTTCTTC.

The sample holds one count of this clone. The J gene is TRBJ2-7, the V gene TRBV19, with 12 bases fitting TRBD1. Per the germline V gene, CDR1 is LNHDA and CDR2 is SQIVND (reference sequence). V was pared by 6 bases and J by 4 bases, with 7 bases of the junction left unmatched. This CDR3 spans 15 amino acids. The CDR3 loop reads CASSRRGQGAYEQYF. The DNA for the CDR3 is TGTGCCAGTAGCCGAAGGGGACAGGGGGCTTACGAGCAGTACTTC. Using reference TRBV19 and TRBJ2-7 for the parts outside the CDR3, the full variable domain is DGGITQSPKYLFRKEGQNVTLSCEQNLNHDAMYWYRQDPGQGLRLIYYSQIVNDFQKGDIAEGYSVSREKKESFPLTVTSAQKNPTAFYLCASSRRGQGAYEQYFGPGTRLTVT.

The chain links TRBV6-6 to TRBJ2-3; D remains unclear. The V gene's germline CDR1 is MNHNY and CDR2 SVGAGI (reference sequence). V was shortened by 4 bases and J by 0 bases, with 2 bases between the two germline ends. The CDR3 is 12 amino acids. This CDR3 is CASSLSTDTQYF. The CDR3 nucleotides are TGTGCCAGCAGTTTAAGCACAGATACGCAGTATTTT.

V gene TRBV9 combines with J gene TRBJ2-5; D remains ambiguous. Deletions cut 0 bases from V and 1 base from J, with 4 bases between. The CDR3 consists of 13 residues. Germline CDR1 reads SGDLS; CDR2 reads YYNGEE. In nucleotides, the CDR3 is TGTGCCAGCAGCGTAGATATCCAAGAGACCCAGTACTTC. Encoded protein: CASSVDIQETQYF.